The text below deals with one TCR beta chain. People who had autoimmune disease history or systemic immunosuppression were excluded. CDR1 and CDR2 from the germline V gene are MNHNS and SASEGT. The CDR3 covers 12 residues. The germline V and J ends were trimmed by 2 bases and 14 bases, with 15 bases remaining between them. The data were obtained in a study of OX40 agonist ivuxolimab in advanced cancers. Profiling relied on immunoSEQ multiplex PCR, and the TCRdb table lists in-frame clones only, not all of them. The sample includes around 100,000 clones, about 89% of them seen just once. The rearrangement joins TRBV6-1 to TRBJ1-2; possibly TRBD1 for D (6 bases). The sample in question was CD4+ or CD8+ T cells sorted from blood, obtained in a trial of the OX40 agonist ivuxolimab. The clonotype originates from an adult with an advanced solid tumor such as melanoma, head and neck, liver or kidney cancer. The CDR3, as DNA: TGTGCCAGCAGTGAACTGACAGGAGCCTATACCTTC. Its translation: CASSELTGAYTF.